The next 3 T cell receptor beta chains were all read from a single sample in a study of metastatic and nonmetastatic thyroid tumors. None of the patients had undergone any treatment ahead of thyroid surgery. Via MiXCR, TCRdb re-called the PCR reads. The sample contains tens of thousands of clones, less than 25% of which appear only once. Source material: blood. These receptors were taken from a female donor with papillary thyroid cancer or a benign thyroid nodule (not recorded which). Some clones in this sample may be carry-over from other donors' samples.

Many counts were recorded for this clone. The chain recombines TRBV11-3 with TRBJ2-7; a weak D match, TRBD2 (6 bases). The CDR3 covers 14 residues. The V and J ends lost 5 bases and 5 bases respectively, with 16 bases between them. Germline-derived CDR1 and CDR2 are SGHNT and YENEEA. For the CDR3, the DNA is TGTGCCAGCAGCCTGGAATCCGGGAGAGACGAGCAGTACTTC. As protein: CASSLESGRDEQYF.

This clone came up a few times. This chain uses TRBV19 with TRBJ2-7; D is possibly TRBD2 (5 bases). V was trimmed by 0 bases and J by 5 bases, leaving 14 bases between them. The CDR3 is made up of 15 amino acids. The germline V gene encodes CDR1 LNHDA and CDR2 SQIVND (reference sequence). CDR3 nucleotides: TGTGCCAGTAGTATAGAACTAGTCTCCTACAACGAGCAGTACTTC. Protein sequence: CASSIELVSYNEQYF.

This clone was seen more than once but under ten times. The V call is TRBV2, the J call TRBJ2-7; D not resolved. Germline V gene sequence: CDR1 SNHLY, CDR2 FYNNEI. Trimming removed 7 bases at V and 6 bases at J, with 19 bases between. The CDR3 sequence is 14 residues long. The CDR3 DNA is TGTGCCAGCAAGCTGAATGGTCCCTACGTCGAGCAGTACTTC. Its protein is CASKLNGPYVEQYF. The full variable domain, in which reference TRBV2 and TRBJ2-7 provide the parts outside the CDR3, is EPEVTQTPSHQVTQMGQEVILRCVPISNHLYFYWYRQILGQKVEFLVSFYNNEISEKSEIFDDQFSVERPDGSNFTLKIRSTKLEDSAMYFCASKLNGPYVEQYFGPGTRLTVT.